This record looks at one TCR beta chain sequence and its context. Antigen: not known. TCRdb analysed the 5' RACE reads with MiXCR anew, one entry per CDR3 protein. The sample shows about 750,000 distinct CDR3 sequences, around a fifth of them seen only once. This sample stems from a study of CD8 T cells in ankylosing spondylitis. The study's findings and limits: Ankylosing spondylitis blood appeared to carry a characteristic TCR beta motif of 7 or 8 highly homologous variants.

V gave up 0 bases and J gave up 7 bases, with 12 bases separating them. There are 13 residues in the CDR3. CDR1 GTSNPN and CDR2 SVGIG come from the germline V gene (reference sequence). What was sequenced was blood, either unsorted or a sorted T cell fraction (not recorded which). V usage is TRBV30 and J usage is TRBJ1-2; possible D gene TRBD1, 6 bases. This TCR was recovered from a male donor with ankylosing spondylitis. CDR3 loop: CAWSVSQGSGYTF. The DNA for the CDR3 is TGTGCCTGGAGTGTATCGCAGGGGAGTGGCTACACCTTC.